The subject of this entry is one T cell receptor beta chain. Conversion of TCR transcripts into cDNA relied on 5'RACE template switching, which added a universal primer site and UMIs. In TCRdb, the 5' RACE reads were re-called with MiXCR into one record per CDR3 protein. Found here are roughly 500,000 distinct CDR3 sequences, roughly 21% of them singletons; the top ten hold more than 13%. The data were taken from a study of T cells after yellow fever vaccination. Study-level background: For low cell numbers, libraries were made with SMART-Seq v4 Ultra Low Input.

Germline-derived CDR1 and CDR2 are SQVTM and ANQGSEA. The CDR3 totals 13 residues. V was cut by 5 bases and J by 5 bases, with 16 bases left in between. Material: PBMCs, obtained 15 days after the yellow fever booster vaccination. This TCR was recovered from a man aged 25-45 years who received the YFV17D yellow fever vaccine. The rearrangement links TRBV29-1 to TRBJ2-7; TRBD1 or TRBD2 may be the D gene (6 bases each). CDR3 sequence: CSVTGPGADEQYF. The CDR3 DNA follows: TGCAGCGTTACTGGTCCGGGGGCAGACGAGCAGTACTTC.